The rows below give T cell receptor beta chains drawn from one sample of a study of blood T cell repertoires in COVID-19. Sequencing was performed with immunoSEQ multiplex PCR; in TCRdb, only in-frame clones are kept and a portion is missing. The data contain approximately 280,000 clones, about nine tenths of them seen just once; the ten biggest clones take up around 2%. Sequencing was done on a sample of peripheral blood. All receptors derive from a man aged 50 to 60 with acute or convalescent COVID-19. Each CDR3 is given with its conserved first and last residue. D genes are given only for firm matches. Only some rows state a clone size, as once, few, many or a class for expanded clones.

j_call: TRBJ1-2
clone_size: .
v_call: TRBV9
d_call: TRBD1
cdr3_aa: CASSLTGGYGYTF
cdr3_nt: TGTGCCAGCAGCCTCACAGGGGGCTATGGCTACACCTTC

j_call: TRBJ2-3
clone_size: .
v_call: TRBV7-9
d_call: TRBD2
cdr3_aa: CASSGRTSGAPHTDTQYF
cdr3_nt: TGTGCCAGCAGCGGGAGGACTAGCGGGGCCCCACACACAGATACGCAGTATTTT

j_call: TRBJ1-5
clone_size: .
v_call: TRBV4-1
d_call: TRBD1
cdr3_aa: CASSPPEIRGRTPQHF
cdr3_nt: TGCGCCAGCAGCCCTCCTGAGATCAGGGGGCGCACGCCCCAGCATTTT

j_call: TRBJ2-3
clone_size: .
v_call: TRBV5-1
d_call: TRBD1
cdr3_aa: CASSRRTGRADTQYF
cdr3_nt: TGCGCCAGCAGCAGGAGGACAGGGCGAGCGGATACGCAGTATTTT

j_call: TRBJ2-3
clone_size: .
v_call: TRBV9
d_call: .
cdr3_aa: CASSEGVSTDTQYF
cdr3_nt: TGTGCCAGCAGCGAGGGGGTGAGCACAGATACGCAGTATTTT

j_call: TRBJ1-5
clone_size: .
v_call: TRBV4-2
d_call: .
cdr3_aa: CASSQDLEWPQHF
cdr3_nt: TGTGCCAGCAGCCAAGATCTGGAGTGGCCCCAGCATTTT

j_call: TRBJ2-7
clone_size: .
v_call: TRBV7-8
d_call: .
cdr3_aa: CASSFNRVSYEQYF
cdr3_nt: TGTGCCAGCAGCTTCAACAGGGTTTCCTACGAGCAGTACTTC

j_call: TRBJ2-5
clone_size: .
v_call: TRBV6-1
d_call: TRBD2
cdr3_aa: CASSEELAGDGGTQYF
cdr3_nt: TGTGCCAGCAGTGAAGAACTAGCGGGGGACGGAGGCACCCAGTACTTC

j_call: TRBJ2-1
clone_size: once
v_call: TRBV5-8
d_call: .
cdr3_aa: CASSLAHGLLQFF
cdr3_nt: TGTGCCAGCAGCTTGGCCCACGGGTTATTACAGTTCTTC

j_call: TRBJ2-3
clone_size: .
v_call: TRBV9
d_call: .
cdr3_aa: CASSPSSSLDTQYF
cdr3_nt: TGTGCCAGCAGCCCATCTAGTAGCTTAGATACGCAGTATTTT